This T cell receptor (beta chain) was retrieved from a study of blood T cell repertoires in COVID-19. On the study more broadly: The study drew acute and convalescent COVID-19 samples from the United States, Italy and Spain. Sample material is recorded as cDNA or gDNA derived from T cells, B-cell-depleted T cells, or PBMCs.

CDR3 length: 17 amino acids. The V gene's germline CDR1 is SGHNT and CDR2 YENEEA. The V and J ends lost 5 bases and 5 bases, in that order; junction bases with no gene match: 15. Authors' methods: The authors estimated nucleated cell counts from reference gene primer amplification. TCRdb keeps only in-frame clones here, not all; method: immunoSEQ multiplex PCR. The DNA gave D and trimming, while V, J and clone size come from that table. There are 64,000 or so clones in the sample; roughly 80% occur only once, and nearly 10% lies in the top ten. The sequenced material came from peripheral blood. This sequence joins TRBV11-3 and TRBJ2-1, with 7 bases that match TRBD2. The clonotype originates from a human donor in a cohort sampled during active COVID-19. The CDR3 reads CASSPNHGLVLNNEQFF. CDR3 coding DNA: TGTGCCAGCAGCCCTAACCACGGACTAGTTCTCAACAATGAGCAGTTCTTC.